The entry below describes one TCR beta chain. The antigen is undetermined. The sample comes from a study of cytomegalovirus exposure and HLA in healthy donors. The CDR3 spans 14 residues. V gave up 1 base and J gave up 2 bases, with 6 bases separating them. CDR1 SGHNT and CDR2 YENEEA come from the germline V gene. It was with 60 Vbeta and 13 Jbeta primers that the PCR ran. TCRdb keeps only in-frame clones here, not all; method: immunoSEQ multiplex PCR. The table records roughly 79,000 clones, about 74% of them present only once. General study results and limits: For TCR beta chains, V- and J-gene trimming was later linked to a missense DCLRE1C variant.

The TCR sequence derives from a woman aged 50 to 60 in good health and CMV-seropositive. Specimen: PBMCs. The chain joins TRBV11-3 to TRBJ2-4; D not certain. Here the CDR3 reads CASSLGGSKNIQYF. CDR3 DNA sequence: TGTGCCAGCAGCTTAGGCGGTTCCAAAAACATTCAGTACTTC. The complete variable domain, with remaining parts taken from reference TRBV11-3 and TRBJ2-4, reads EAGVVQSPRYKIIEKKQPVAFWCNPISGHNTLYWYLQNLGQGPELLIRYENEEAVDDSQLPKDRFSAERLKGVDSTLKIQPAELGDSAVYLCASSLGGSKNIQYFGAGTRLSVL.